The 4 T cell receptor beta chains below come from one sample, sequenced in a study of control samples from healthy donors and cancer patients. Measured with immunoSEQ multiplex PCR; TCRdb has only the in-frame clones, and not every one. Here the sample spans roughly 58,000 clones, around 87% being singletons. Sequencing was carried out using PBMCs. These receptors all stem from an older woman with lung cancer.

V usage is TRBV18 and J usage is TRBJ1-6; D unclear. CDR1 and CDR2 from the germline V gene are KGHSH and LQKENI. The V and J ends lost 3 bases and 7 bases respectively, with 7 bases between them. This CDR3 is built from 13 residues. CDR3 amino acids: CASSPTLNSPLHF. The CDR3 DNA reads as TGTGCCAGCTCACCGACTCTGAATTCACCCCTCCACTTT.

The J gene is TRBJ2-2, the V gene TRBV10-3, with D perhaps TRBD2 (6 bases). The CDR3 has 17 residues. With 2 bases removed from V and 5 bases from J, the gap between germline ends came to 18 bases. The germline CDR1 and CDR2 sequences are ENHRY and SYGVKD. CDR3 region: CAISESRGTAITGELFF. In nucleotides, the CDR3 is TGTGCCATCAGTGAGAGTCGGGGGACGGCAATTACCGGGGAGCTGTTTTTT.

V is TRBV28 and J is TRBJ1-2, with 7 positions matching TRBD1. Germline V CDR1 and CDR2: MDHEN, SYDVKM. The CDR3 has 12 amino acids. The trim removed 5 bases at V and 4 bases at J, leaving 1 base unmatched. In DNA form, the CDR3 reads TGTGCCAGCAGTGGGGACAGCTATGGCTACACCTTC. Its translation: CASSGDSYGYTF.

The chain employs TRBV30 and TRBJ1-5; no definite D call. Germline V lookup: CDR1 GTSNPN, CDR2 SVGIG (reference sequence). This CDR3 is built from 13 residues. V lost 1 base to trimming and J lost 5 bases, with 9 bases between them. DNA for the CDR3: TGTGCCTGGAGTGGACGGGGTGATCAGCCCCAGCATTTT. Translated, it gives CAWSGRGDQPQHF.